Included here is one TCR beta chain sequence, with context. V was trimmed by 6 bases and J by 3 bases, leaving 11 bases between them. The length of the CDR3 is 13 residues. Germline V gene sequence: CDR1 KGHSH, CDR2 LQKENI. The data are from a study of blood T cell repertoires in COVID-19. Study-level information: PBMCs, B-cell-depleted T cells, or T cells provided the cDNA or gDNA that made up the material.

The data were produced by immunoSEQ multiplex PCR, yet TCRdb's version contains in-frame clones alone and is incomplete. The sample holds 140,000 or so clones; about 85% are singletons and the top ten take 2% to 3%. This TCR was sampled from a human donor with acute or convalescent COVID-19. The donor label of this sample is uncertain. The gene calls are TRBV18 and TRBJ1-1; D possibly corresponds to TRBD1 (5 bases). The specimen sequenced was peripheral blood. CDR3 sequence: CASSGLIDTEAFF. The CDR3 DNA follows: TGTGCCAGCTCGGGACTGATCGACACTGAAGCTTTCTTT.